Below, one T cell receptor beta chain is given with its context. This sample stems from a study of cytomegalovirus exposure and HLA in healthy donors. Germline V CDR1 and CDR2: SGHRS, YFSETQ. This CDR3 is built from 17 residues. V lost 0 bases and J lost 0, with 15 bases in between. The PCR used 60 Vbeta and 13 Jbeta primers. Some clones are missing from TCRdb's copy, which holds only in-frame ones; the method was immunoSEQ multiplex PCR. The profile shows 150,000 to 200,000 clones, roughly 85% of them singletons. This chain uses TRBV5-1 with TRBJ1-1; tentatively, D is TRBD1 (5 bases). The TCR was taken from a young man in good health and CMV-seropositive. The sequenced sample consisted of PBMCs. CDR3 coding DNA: TGCGCCAGCAGCTTGGCGGGGGGTTGGAACATGAACACTGAAGCTTTCTTT. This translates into CASSLAGGWNMNTEAFF.